This T cell receptor beta chain is from a study of control samples from healthy donors and cancer patients. The CDR3 is 14 amino acids. Germline CDR1 and CDR2: SGHRS and YFSETQ. Trimming took 2 bases from V and 3 from J; bases not matched to a gene: 2. This clone was detected a few times. Repertoires were generated with immunoSEQ multiplex PCR, while TCRdb's copy carries only in-frame clones and drops some. Altogether approximately 86,000 clones are present, approximately 89% being singletons, with the ten largest covering under 25%. J is TRBJ2-7 and V is TRBV5-1; TRBD1 agrees at 10 bases. Sequenced input: blood. This clonotype was obtained from a man between 25 and 39 years old in good health. CDR3 in amino acids: CASSLGQGGYEQYF. The CDR3 bases are TGCGCCAGCAGCTTAGGACAGGGGGGCTACGAGCAGTACTTC.